This T cell receptor beta chain is from a study of PD-1 blockade in classical Hodgkin lymphoma. Notes on the study in general: The study reported lower baseline TCR diversity in newly diagnosed patients than in healthy donors.

Some clones are missing from TCRdb's copy, which holds only in-frame ones; the method was immunoSEQ multiplex PCR. The repertoire consists of roughly 100,000 clones, with roughly 90% occurring once and the leading ten covering 6.5% to 7.5%. This CDR3 contains 11 residues. V was trimmed by 10 bases and J by 1 base, leaving 7 bases between them. In germline, CDR1 is LNHDA, CDR2 SQIVND (reference sequence). Turning to this clone: The target antigen is unknown.

Every patient was affected by relapse after autologous stem cell transplantation, while exposure to brentuximab vedotin was not uniform. This sequence originates from a human donor with classical Hodgkin lymphoma. The genes are TRBV19 and TRBJ1-1; D gene uncertain. Sample: peripheral blood mononuclear cells (PBMCs), taken before the second cycle of nivolumab. CDR3 in DNA: TGTGCCATTCTGGAGAACACTGAAGCTTTCTTT. Amino acids: CAILENTEAFF.